This TCR beta chain is from a study of blood T cell repertoires in COVID-19. At the level of the study: Researchers got acute and convalescent COVID-19 samples from the United States, Italy and Spain.

Germline CDR1 and CDR2: SGHKS and YYEKEE (reference sequence). CDR3 size: 14 residues. Trimming cost V 3 bases and J 3 bases; bases outside gene matches: 3. Sequencing used immunoSEQ multiplex PCR; TCRdb keeps in-frame clones, though not all of them. The table shows some 90,000 clones, with about 89% occurring only once. This chain links TRBV5-5 with TRBJ1-1; 9 bases map to TRBD1. This clonotype was sampled from a woman aged 45 to 65 in a cohort sampled during active COVID-19. Sequencing was performed on peripheral blood. The CDR3 bases are TGTGCCAGCAGCTCACGACAGGGGGACACTGAAGCTTTCTTT. It translates to CASSSRQGDTEAFF.